This T cell receptor (beta chain) appears in the sequencing data of a study of blood T cell repertoires in COVID-19. This clone occurred a few times. Per the authors' pipeline: Reference gene primer amplification gave nucleated cell count estimates. Some clones are missing from TCRdb's copy, which holds only in-frame ones; the method was immunoSEQ multiplex PCR. V and J calls and clone size follow that table, whereas D and trimming were derived from the DNA. The table lists some 250,000 clones, over 65% of them singletons. Sequenced: peripheral blood. The TCR was taken from a woman of 80 years or more with acute or convalescent COVID-19.

The CDR3 DNA reads as TGTGCCAGCAGCGAACAGGGGAGCTCCTACGAGCAGTACTTC. This codes for CASSEQGSSYEQYF. The V call is TRBV7-9, the J call TRBJ2-7, with TRBD1 identical over 7 bases. Germline lookup yields CDR1 SEHNR and CDR2 FQNEAQ (reference sequence). V shed 5 bases and J 0 bases; nucleotides not matched to a gene: 4. The CDR3 runs 14 residues.